These 29 T cell receptor beta chains were all obtained from the same sample, sequenced in a study of monozygotic twins with inflammatory bowel disease. TCRdb reprocessed the 5' RACE reads and keeps a single row for each CDR3 protein, giving no DNA. The clone table shows nearly 450,000 distinct CDR3 sequences, with the ten largest holding 2% to 3%. Source material: blood. All receptors come from a human donor with ulcerative colitis or Crohn's disease, or a healthy co-twin of an affected twin (not recorded which).

The chain joins TRBV10-3 to TRBJ2-5. CDR1 is ENHRY, CDR2 SYGVKD, per germline. The CDR3 covers 14 residues. The CDR3 protein is CAISDPLVGETQYF.

This rearrangement joins TRBV2 to TRBJ1-2; the D gene TCRdb calls, TRBD1, cannot be checked with no DNA. CDR1 and CDR2 from the germline V gene are SNHLY and FYNNEI. CDR3 length: 14 residues. CDR3 loop: CASRAGTDNGGYTF. The full variable domain, rest sourced from reference TRBV2 and TRBJ1-2, is EPEVTQTPSHQVTQMGQEVILRCVPISNHLYFYWYRQILGQKVEFLVSFYNNEISEKSEIFDDQFSVERPDGSNFTLKIRSTKLEDSAMYFCASRAGTDNGGYTFGSGTRLTVV.

The chain combines TRBV20-1 with TRBJ1-2. The CDR3 has 14 residues. CDR1 is DFQATT, CDR2 SNEGSKA, per germline (reference sequence). CDR3 protein: CSAWSEGLGYGYTF.

This chain uses TRBV29-1 with TRBJ1-4; no DNA is available, so the TRBD1 call from TCRdb remains unchecked. The CDR3 loop spans 13 amino acids. The germline V gene encodes CDR1 SQVTM and CDR2 ANQGSEA. This chain's CDR3 is CSVTGTGLEKLFF.

The rearrangement joins TRBV27 to TRBJ2-1. Germline values: CDR1 MNHEY, CDR2 SMNVEV (reference sequence). This CDR3 has 15 residues. The CDR3 region is CASSLYDTTYNEQFF.

The chain uses TRBV2 and TRBJ2-1; TCRdb calls TRBD2, which cannot be checked without DNA. CDR1 is SNHLY, CDR2 FYNNEI, per germline. The length of the CDR3 is 18 residues. The CDR3 here is CASSEGGASGWTYNEQFF.

V and J are TRBV7-2 and TRBJ2-3; without DNA, the TCRdb call of TRBD1 cannot be checked. The length of the CDR3 is 13 residues. Germline V CDR1 and CDR2: SGHTA, FQGNSA. The CDR3 loop is CASSLNRGDTQYF.

The CDR3 here is CASSSKDRANTEAFF. The V and J genes are TRBV7-2 and TRBJ1-1; TCRdb picks TRBD1, but there is no DNA to check that call. The germline V gene encodes CDR1 SGHTA and CDR2 FQGNSA. CDR3 length: 15 residues.

The chain joins TRBV6-1 to TRBJ2-3; lacking DNA, the TRBD1 call made by TCRdb goes unchecked. CDR1 and CDR2 (germline): MNHNS, SASEGT. The CDR3 sequence is 15 residues long. The CDR3: CASSGNRFGGDTQYF.

This chain links TRBV5-1 with TRBJ1-2; the D call from TCRdb, TRBD1, cannot be confirmed without DNA. Germline CDR1 is SGHRS and CDR2 is YFSETQ. The CDR3 length is 14 residues. CDR3 region: CASSLERGLDGYTF.

V usage is TRBV9 and J usage is TRBJ2-3; TCRdb proposes TRBD1, but this gene call is untestable without DNA. Germline V gene lookup returns CDR1 SGDLS and CDR2 YYNGEE. The CDR3 consists of 15 residues. The CDR3 here is CASSAGQGRTDTQYF.

The CDR3: CASSSTVQGLGETQYF. The chain recombines TRBV11-2 with TRBJ2-5; TCRdb reports TRBD1, a call that lacks DNA to check it against. The CDR3 loop spans 16 amino acids. Germline V CDR1 and CDR2: SGHAT, FQNNGV.

The gene calls are TRBV7-2 and TRBJ1-4; TCRdb indicates TRBD1, and absent DNA this call remains unverified. CDR3 size: 14 residues. The V gene's germline CDR1 is SGHTA and CDR2 FQGNSA. The chain's CDR3 is CASSLVGGGEKLFF.

Here the CDR3 reads CASSYGVPGQGYEQYF. The genes are TRBV6-5 and TRBJ2-7; TCRdb calls TRBD1, which cannot be checked without DNA. The germline CDR1 and CDR2 sequences are MNHEY and SVGAGI. The CDR3 is made up of 16 amino acids.

The chain has TRBV3-1 and TRBJ2-3. The V gene's germline CDR1 is LGHDT and CDR2 YNNKEL (reference sequence). This CDR3 has 14 residues. The CDR3 loop reads CASSPIRTPDTQYF.

This chain joins TRBV18 and TRBJ2-3; TCRdb names TRBD1, which stays unverified in the absence of DNA. The CDR3 sequence is 18 residues long. The germline gives CDR1 KGHSH, CDR2 LQKENI. The CDR3 sequence is CASSPAAQEIPYTDTQYF.

V gene TRBV7-2 combines with J gene TRBJ2-1; TCRdb's D call, TRBD2, is unchecked because there is no DNA. The germline V gene encodes CDR1 SGHTA and CDR2 FQGNSA. The CDR3 consists of 17 residues. CDR3 sequence: CASSLDPRAAGGNEQFF.

This sequence joins TRBV14 and TRBJ2-1. Germline V gene data show CDR1 as SGHDN and CDR2 as FVKESK. The CDR3 consists of 14 residues. The CDR3 here is CASSHENSYNEQFF. Full variable domain (outside the CDR3, taken from reference TRBV14 and TRBJ2-1): EAGVTQFPSHSVIEKGQTVTLRCDPISGHDNLYWYRRVMGKEIKFLLHFVKESKQDESGMPNNRFLAERTGGTYSTLKVQPAELEDSGVYFCASSHENSYNEQFFGPGTRLTVL.

V and J are TRBV29-1 and TRBJ2-3; TCRdb's D call, TRBD1, is unchecked because there is no DNA. CDR1 SQVTM and CDR2 ANQGSEA come from the germline V gene. The CDR3 contains 16 residues. The CDR3 sequence: CSVEGTDRASTDTQYF.

The V call is TRBV15, the J call TRBJ2-1. The CDR3 length is 14 residues. Germline V gives CDR1 LNHNV, CDR2 YYDKDF (reference sequence). CDR3 in amino acids: CATSRQQPYDEQFF.

The chain recombines TRBV12-3 or TRBV12-4 with TRBJ2-7; the D gene TCRdb calls, TRBD1, cannot be checked with no DNA. The CDR3 loop spans 13 amino acids. This chain's CDR3 is CASKNEGSYEQYF.

The chain has TRBV20-1 and TRBJ2-5. This CDR3 has 14 amino acids. Germline V gene data show CDR1 as DFQATT and CDR2 as SNEGSKA (reference sequence). The CDR3 loop reads CSARVMDSTETQYF.

V is TRBV6-6 and J is TRBJ2-3; the D call of TRBD2 rests on TCRdb alone, since no DNA is present to check it. The CDR3 runs to 13 residues. Germline V CDR1 and CDR2: MNHNY, SVGAGI (reference sequence). The CDR3 loop reads CASALPGTDTQYF.

The chain couples TRBV19 to TRBJ1-5; the TCRdb call, TRBD1, lacks DNA for checking. Germline V gene lookup returns CDR1 LNHDA and CDR2 SQIVND (reference sequence). The CDR3 consists of 15 residues. The CDR3 protein is CATPSKGVSNQPQHF.

The V gene is TRBV18, the J gene TRBJ2-7; the D call from TCRdb, TRBD1, cannot be confirmed without DNA. The CDR3 spans 15 residues. Per the germline V gene, CDR1 is KGHSH and CDR2 is LQKENI. CDR3 sequence reads: CASSPKGDRGYEQYF.

The J gene is TRBJ1-1, the V gene TRBV7-9. Germline V gives CDR1 SEHNR, CDR2 FQNEAQ (reference sequence). CDR3 size: 15 residues. This CDR3 reads CASSPNLGLNTEAFF.

The gene calls are TRBV6-2 or TRBV6-3 and TRBJ2-1; no DNA is available, so the TRBD2 call from TCRdb remains unchecked. The CDR3 is 15 amino acids. Germline V lookup: CDR1 MNHEY, CDR2 SVGEGT. CDR3 sequence reads: CASSSLAGAYKEQFF.

V usage is TRBV28 and J usage is TRBJ1-6; TCRdb's D call of TRBD1 is untestable without DNA. From germline, CDR1 is MDHEN and CDR2 SYDVKM. This CDR3 spans 15 amino acids. The CDR3 reads CASSWGALGASPLHF.

The chain joins TRBV5-5 to TRBJ2-2; lacking DNA, the TRBD1 call made by TCRdb goes unchecked. The CDR3 consists of 17 residues. The germline V gene encodes CDR1 SGHKS and CDR2 YYEKEE (reference sequence). The CDR3 sequence is CASSLPLTGTNTGELFF.